This T cell receptor beta chain derives from a study of shared clonotypes between healthy human individuals. Study at large: CD4 naive and memory got three plates each, CD8 naive two, CD8 memory one. Notes on the study in general: Owing to a small donor count, the genetic and exposure-history diversity represented was limited.

V lost 4 bases, J lost 2 bases, and 11 bases lay in between. CDR3 length equals 14 residues. Germline V gene sequence: CDR1 SGHVS, CDR2 FQNEAQ. Concerning this clone itself: The antigen is not known.

Assay used: immunoSEQ multiplex PCR; TCRdb lists only in-frame clones, some missing. Among over 950,000 clones listed, about 72% were seen once. This receptor was taken from a man younger than 35 in good health. Some clones in this sample may be carry-over from other donors' samples. Material: memory CD4+ T cells from PBMCs. The subset denotes: CD45RA-negative fraction. The gene calls are TRBV7-8 and TRBJ1-2, with D hard to call. In nucleotides, the CDR3 is TGTGCCAGCAGCTGGGAACAGACCAACTATGGCTACACCTTC. Protein: CASSWEQTNYGYTF.